A selection of T cell receptor beta chains follows, all from one sample in a study of tumor-infiltrating lymphocytes in primary liver carcinoma. TCRdb re-analysed the multiplex PCR reads in MiXCR, keeping a single row per CDR3 protein. The sample comprises some 120,000 distinct CDR3 sequences, 64% of which are singletons, and approximately 8.9% rests with the top ten. The sequencing sample was made of liver tumor tissue from sampling region 3. These receptors all come from a woman in her sixties or seventies with primary liver carcinoma and hepatitis B virus infection. CDR3s include the opening cysteine and the closing phenylalanine or tryptophan. Fields, in order: V gene, clone size, D gene, J gene, CDR3 protein, CDR3 DNA. D genes are given only for firm matches. The size entry is marked missing in some rows and otherwise reads once, few, many or a size class.

>TRBV9|NA|TRBD2|TRBJ2-3
CASSARKAGEADTQYF
TGTGCCAGCAGCGCCCGGAAGGCGGGAGAAGCAGATACGCAGTATTTT
>TRBV5-8|few|NA|TRBJ2-3
CASSPEGTSTDTQYF
TGTGCCAGCAGCCCCGAGGGGACTAGCACAGATACGCAGTATTTT
>TRBV5-5|many|TRBD1|TRBJ2-7
CASSWFHSGTGDSYEQYF
TGTGCCAGCAGCTGGTTCCATTCCGGGACAGGAGACTCCTACGAGCAGTACTTC
>TRBV2|NA|TRBD2|TRBJ2-7
CASRGTSGSEQYF
TGTGCCAGCAGGGGGACTAGCGGGAGCGAGCAGTACTTC
>TRBV5-6|NA|TRBD2|TRBJ2-3
CASSLGPLSGGDTQYF
TGTGCCAGCAGTTTGGGGCCACTATCGGGAGGAGATACGCAGTATTTT
>TRBV6-5|NA|NA|TRBJ1-6
CASSYSRRKGDSPFHF
TGTGCCAGTAGTTACTCGAGACGAAAGGGGGATTCACCCTTCCACTTT
>TRBV11-2|NA|TRBD2|TRBJ2-7
CVSNAISRLAGGRKPYEQYF
TGTGTCAGCAACGCCATTTCCCGACTAGCGGGAGGGCGGAAACCCTACGAGCAGTACTTC
>TRBV11-2|NA|TRBD2|TRBJ2-1
CASSLGGGNSYNEQFF
TGTGCCAGCAGCTTAGGGGGGGGGAATTCCTACAATGAGCAGTTCTTC
>TRBV30|many|TRBD1|TRBJ1-5
CAWSVRVTGEGYSNQPQHF
TGTGCCTGGAGTGTACGGGTGACAGGGGAGGGCTATAGCAATCAGCCCCAGCATTTT
>TRBV11-2|NA|NA|TRBJ2-3
CASSSEGGICQYF
TGTGCAAGCAGCTCAGAGGGTGGGATTTGCCAGTATTTT
>TRBV5-6|NA|TRBD1|TRBJ1-5
CASSLAGTGDNQPHHF
TGTGCCAGCAGTTTGGCCGGGACAGGGGACAATCAGCCCCATCATTTT
>TRBV6-2/TRBV6-3|NA|NA|TRBJ1-5
CASTRPPGSNQHQHF
TGCGCCAGCACCAGGCCGCCTGGGAGCAATCAGCACCAGCATTTT
>TRBV29-1|NA|TRBD2|TRBJ2-4
CSVELLAGVAKSIQYF
TGCAGCGTTGAATTACTAGCGGGGGTAGCCAAAAGCATTCAGTACTTC
>TRBV28|NA|NA|TRBJ2-1
CASISYNEQFF
TGTGCCAGCATTTCCTACAATGAGCAGTTCTTC
>TRBV12-3/TRBV12-4|few|TRBD1|TRBJ2-6
CASSLGRTGGSLKTGANVLTF
TGTGCCAGCAGTTTAGGTCGGACAGGGGGCAGTCTTAAAACTGGGGCCAACGTCCTGACTTTC
>TRBV29-1|NA|NA|TRBJ1-2
CNVEPDNGYTF
TGCAACGTTGAACCTGATAATGGCTACACCTTC
>TRBV5-1|many|TRBD2|TRBJ2-7
CASSGGSDYEQYF
TGCGCCAGCAGCGGCGGGAGCGACTACGAGCAGTACTTC
>TRBV20-1|NA|NA|TRBJ2-5
CSASDQIQETQYF
TGCAGTGCTAGTGATCAGATCCAAGAGACCCAGTACTTC
>TRBV7-9|NA|NA|TRBJ2-1
CASSLGGGAYNEQFF
TGTGCCAGCAGCTTAGGCGGAGGGGCTTACAATGAGCAGTTCTTC
>TRBV29-1|NA|NA|TRBJ2-1
CSAPSRGVAGNEQFF
TGCAGCGCCCCATCCCGCGGGGTGGCGGGCAATGAGCAGTTCTTC
>TRBV6-5|NA|NA|TRBJ1-1
CASRLSSGTGSEAFF
TGTGCCAGCAGACTGTCGTCGGGGACGGGTTCTGAAGCTTTCTTT
>TRBV7-9|many|NA|TRBJ1-1
CASSLGISGVAEAFF
TGTGCCAGCAGCTTGGGCATTTCAGGGGTGGCTGAAGCTTTCTTT
>TRBV11-1|NA|TRBD2|TRBJ2-3
CASSPRQRAGESRF
TGTGCCAGCAGCCCAAGGCAACGTGCGGGAGAGTCTCGCTTT
>TRBV29-1|many|NA|TRBJ2-3
CSVEVARDTQYF
TGCAGCGTTGAAGTGGCTAGAGATACGCAGTATTTT
>TRBV10-3|NA|NA|TRBJ2-5
CAISELEGQTQYF
TGTGCCATCAGTGAGTTGGAGGGACAGACCCAGTACTTC
>TRBV7-9|NA|NA|TRBJ2-1
CASSVGGEEFF
TGTGCCAGCAGCGTAGGTGGGGAAGAGTTCTTC
>TRBV11-3|NA|TRBD2|TRBJ2-2
CASSLGRLAGNTRELFF
TGTGCCAGCAGCTTAGGTAGGCTAGCGGGAAACACTAGGGAGCTGTTTTTT
>TRBV29-1|NA|TRBD2|TRBJ2-4
CSVEDRPPGGVQYF
TGCAGCGTTGAAGATCGGCCTCCGGGGGGGGTTCAGTACTTC
>TRBV11-2|medium-sized|TRBD1|TRBJ2-7
CASSATGDTSYEQYF
TGTGCCAGCAGCGCAACAGGGGACACCTCCTACGAGCAGTACTTC
>TRBV29-1|NA|TRBD2|TRBJ2-7
CSVAGTSGSSRYEQYF
TGCAGCGTAGCCGGGACTAGCGGTTCTAGTAGGTACGAGCAGTACTTC
>TRBV11-2|NA|NA|TRBJ2-7
CASSFTPAEGIYEQYF
TGTGCCAGCAGCTTTACACCAGCGGAAGGTATCTACGAGCAGTACTTC
>TRBV6-1|once|NA|TRBJ2-3
CASSALGVTDMQYF
TGTGCCAGCAGTGCCCTGGGAGTCACAGATATGCAGTATTTT
>TRBV2|NA|NA|TRBJ2-7
CASSVRPNYEQYF
TGTGCCAGCAGTGTTAGGCCAAACTACGAGCAGTACTTC
>TRBV28|few|TRBD2|TRBJ2-5
CASSLGASGRISETQYF
TGTGCCAGCAGTTTAGGGGCTAGCGGGAGAATATCGGAGACCCAGTACTTC
>TRBV21-1|few|NA|TRBJ1-2
CASSKGSREGMENGYTF
TGTGCCAGCAGCAAAGGGAGCAGGGAGGGGATGGAAAATGGCTACACCTTC
>TRBV28|NA|NA|TRBJ2-2
CASASHARRIAGELFF
TGTGCCAGCGCAAGCCACGCCCGGAGGATCGCCGGGGAGCTGTTTTTT
>TRBV7-8|NA|TRBD2|TRBJ2-7
CASSPRLAGSPTYGQYF
TGTGCCAGCAGCCCCCGACTAGCGGGATCGCCTACCTACGGGCAGTACTTC
>TRBV20-1|NA|NA|TRBJ2-7
CSAESGTSYEQYF
TGCAGTGCTGAAAGCGGAACATCCTACGAGCAGTACTTC
>TRBV29-1|many|TRBD1|TRBJ1-5
CSVGTGTSNQPQHF
TGCAGCGTTGGGACAGGGACAAGCAATCAGCCCCAGCATTTT
>TRBV29-1|once|NA|TRBJ2-2
CSVLYTWKLFF
TGCAGCGTCCTATACACCTGGAAGCTGTTTTTT
>TRBV11-3|NA|NA|TRBJ2-2
CASSSYRVLTGELFF
TGTGCCAGCAGCTCTTACAGGGTTTTAACTGGGGAGCTGTTTTTT
>TRBV10-3|many|TRBD1|TRBJ2-7
CAIKGTGSHEQYF
TGTGCCATCAAGGGGACAGGGTCCCACGAGCAGTACTTC
>TRBV11-2|NA|NA|TRBJ1-3
CASSQRVQASGYTIYF
TGTGCCAGCAGCCAGAGGGTCCAAGCCTCTGGATACACCATATATTTT
>TRBV20-1|NA|TRBD1|TRBJ1-1
CSARDPGTGRNTEAFF
TGCAGTGCTAGAGATCCCGGGACAGGGAGAAACACTGAAGCTTTCTTT
>TRBV28|once|NA|TRBJ1-2
CAGSSQRPYGYTF
TGTGCCGGCAGTTCCCAAAGGCCATATGGCTACACCTTC
>TRBV6-1|many|TRBD2|TRBJ2-5
CASSGLAGETQYF
TGTGCCAGCAGCGGACTAGCGGGAGAGACCCAGTACTTC